This T cell receptor (beta chain) was captured by sequencing in a study of blood T cell repertoires in COVID-19. Background on the study: From the United States, Italy and Spain came samples of acute and convalescent COVID-19. PBMCs, B-cell-depleted T cells, or T cells were the source of the cDNA or gDNA that made up the material.

This CDR3 spans 17 amino acids. Trimming removed 2 bases from V and 4 bases from J, with 17 bases in between. CDR1 LGHDT and CDR2 YNNKEL come from the germline V gene (reference sequence). Measured with immunoSEQ multiplex PCR; TCRdb has only the in-frame clones, and not every one. The sample shows about 200,000 clones, 60% to 85% of them seen only once. This receptor was obtained from a woman in her seventies with acute or convalescent COVID-19. This sequence joins TRBV3-1 (or the pseudogene TRBV3-2) and TRBJ2-2; a weak D match, TRBD2 (6 bases). The material sequenced was peripheral blood. The chain's CDR3 is CASSQIGGKIGTGELFF. The CDR3 DNA is TGTGCCAGCAGCCAAATAGGAGGGAAAATAGGCACCGGGGAGCTGTTTTTT.